The present entry profiles one T cell receptor (beta chain) with its context. The CDR3 sequence is 13 residues long. Trimming cost V 4 bases and J 7 bases, with 13 bases left between them. From germline, CDR1 is SQVTM and CDR2 ANQGSEA. The sample belongs to a study of blood T cell repertoires in COVID-19. At the level of the study: Acute and convalescent COVID-19 samples came from the United States, Italy and Spain. From T cells, B-cell-depleted T cells, or PBMCs came the material, which was cDNA or gDNA.

As originally analysed: Nucleated cell number was recorded as an estimate derived from reference gene primer amplification. TCRdb's copy holds only in-frame clones and misses some; the assay was immunoSEQ multiplex PCR. V and J calls plus clone size are reproduced from that table; the DNA served to infer D and trimming. The table records roughly 500,000 clones, 85% to 90% of them present only once. The specimen sequenced was peripheral blood. The chain joins TRBV29-1 to TRBJ2-2; D possibly corresponds to TRBD1 (8 bases). The TCR sequence derives from a man younger than 35 with COVID-19, enrolled during active disease. CDR3: CSVGQGRVGELFF. CDR3 bases: TGCAGCGTTGGACAGGGGAGGGTCGGGGAGCTGTTTTTT.